Below, one TCR beta chain is given with its context. These data originate in a study of CD8 T cell repertoires and HIV-1 epitope variants. Study background: T cells were stimulated with Twenty-five Gag and Nef peptides separately.

The germline CDR1 and CDR2 sequences are SGHTA and FQGNSA. CDR3 length: 16 amino acids. J was trimmed by 3 bases and V by 5 bases; bases with no gene match: 6. This table comes from immunoSEQ multiplex PCR, and its TCRdb copy is limited to in-frame clones, with some not included. In the table there are under 100,000 clones, roughly 77% of which are singletons. Sequencing used uncultured baseline CD8+ T cells from peripheral blood mononuclear cells (PBMCs). The clonotype comes from a male donor with HIV. V and J are TRBV7-2 and TRBJ2-1, with 11 bases fitting TRBD2. The CDR3 sequence is CASSATLAGGYNEQFF. The CDR3, as DNA: TGTGCCAGCAGCGCAACCCTAGCGGGGGGCTACAATGAGCAGTTCTTC.